The present entry profiles one TCR beta chain with its context. The sequencing template was cDNA reverse transcribed from extracted RNA. Sequencing used immunoSEQ multiplex PCR; TCRdb keeps in-frame clones, though not all of them. The sample shows 180,000 or so clones, 63% of them seen only once. These data originate in a study of CD8+ T cells in alopecia areata. The sorting of PBMCs gave CD4+ and CD8+ T cells. V lost 4 bases and J 8 bases, leaving 20 bases between the germline ends. The CDR3 is 14 amino acids. Germline CDR1 is SQVTM and CDR2 is ANQGSEA. The chain uses TRBV29-1 and TRBJ1-2, with TRBD1 as a possible D gene (5 bases). The origin of this receptor is a human donor with alopecia areata. The input for sequencing was CD4+ T cells sorted from blood, taken at week 0. CDR3 sequence reads: CSVVVGGSPQGYTF. The CDR3 DNA follows: TGCAGCGTTGTAGTTGGGGGGTCCCCTCAGGGCTACACCTTC.